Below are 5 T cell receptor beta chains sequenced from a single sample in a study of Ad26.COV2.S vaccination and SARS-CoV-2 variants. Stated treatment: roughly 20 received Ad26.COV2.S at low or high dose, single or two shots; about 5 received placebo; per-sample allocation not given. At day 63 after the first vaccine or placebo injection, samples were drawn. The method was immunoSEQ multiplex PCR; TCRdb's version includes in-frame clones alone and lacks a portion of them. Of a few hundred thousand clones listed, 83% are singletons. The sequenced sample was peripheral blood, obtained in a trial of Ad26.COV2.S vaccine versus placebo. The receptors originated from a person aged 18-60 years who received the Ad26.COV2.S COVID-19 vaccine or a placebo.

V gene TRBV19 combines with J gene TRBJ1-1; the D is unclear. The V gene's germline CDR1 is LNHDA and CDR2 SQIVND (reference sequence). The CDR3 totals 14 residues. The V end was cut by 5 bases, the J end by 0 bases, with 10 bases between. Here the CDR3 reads CASSFGRLNTEAFF. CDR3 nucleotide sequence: TGTGCCAGTAGTTTCGGACGGTTGAACACTGAAGCTTTCTTT. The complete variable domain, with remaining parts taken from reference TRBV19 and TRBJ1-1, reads DGGITQSPKYLFRKEGQNVTLSCEQNLNHDAMYWYRQDPGQGLRLIYYSQIVNDFQKGDIAEGYSVSREKKESFPLTVTSAQKNPTAFYLCASSFGRLNTEAFFGQGTRLTVV.

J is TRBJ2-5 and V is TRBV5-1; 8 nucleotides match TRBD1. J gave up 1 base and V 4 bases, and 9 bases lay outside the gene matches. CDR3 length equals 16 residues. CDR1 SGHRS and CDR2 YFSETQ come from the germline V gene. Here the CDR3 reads CASSKGQALFQETQYF. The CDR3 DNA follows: TGCGCCAGCAGCAAGGGACAGGCGTTGTTCCAAGAGACCCAGTACTTC.

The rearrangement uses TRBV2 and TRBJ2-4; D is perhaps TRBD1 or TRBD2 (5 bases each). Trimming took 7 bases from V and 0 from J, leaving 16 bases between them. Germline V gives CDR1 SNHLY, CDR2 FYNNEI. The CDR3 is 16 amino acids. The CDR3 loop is CASTSGRGRAKNIQYF. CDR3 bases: TGTGCCAGCACCTCAGGGAGAGGGCGAGCCAAAAACATTCAGTACTTC.

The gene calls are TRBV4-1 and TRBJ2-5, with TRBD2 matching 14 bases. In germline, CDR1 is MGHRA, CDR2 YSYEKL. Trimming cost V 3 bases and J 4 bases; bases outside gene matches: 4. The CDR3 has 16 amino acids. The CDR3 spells CASSQWTSGGRETQYF. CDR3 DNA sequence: TGCGCCAGCAGCCAGTGGACTAGCGGGGGGCGAGAGACCCAGTACTTC.

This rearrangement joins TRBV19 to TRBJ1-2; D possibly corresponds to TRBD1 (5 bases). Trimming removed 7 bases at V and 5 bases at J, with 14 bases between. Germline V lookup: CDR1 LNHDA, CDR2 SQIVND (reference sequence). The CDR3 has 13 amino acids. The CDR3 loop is CASTMQGSYGYTF. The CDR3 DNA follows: TGTGCCAGTACAATGCAGGGCAGTTATGGCTACACCTTC. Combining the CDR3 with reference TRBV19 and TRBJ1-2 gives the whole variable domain DGGITQSPKYLFRKEGQNVTLSCEQNLNHDAMYWYRQDPGQGLRLIYYSQIVNDFQKGDIAEGYSVSREKKESFPLTVTSAQKNPTAFYLCASTMQGSYGYTFGSGTRLTVV.